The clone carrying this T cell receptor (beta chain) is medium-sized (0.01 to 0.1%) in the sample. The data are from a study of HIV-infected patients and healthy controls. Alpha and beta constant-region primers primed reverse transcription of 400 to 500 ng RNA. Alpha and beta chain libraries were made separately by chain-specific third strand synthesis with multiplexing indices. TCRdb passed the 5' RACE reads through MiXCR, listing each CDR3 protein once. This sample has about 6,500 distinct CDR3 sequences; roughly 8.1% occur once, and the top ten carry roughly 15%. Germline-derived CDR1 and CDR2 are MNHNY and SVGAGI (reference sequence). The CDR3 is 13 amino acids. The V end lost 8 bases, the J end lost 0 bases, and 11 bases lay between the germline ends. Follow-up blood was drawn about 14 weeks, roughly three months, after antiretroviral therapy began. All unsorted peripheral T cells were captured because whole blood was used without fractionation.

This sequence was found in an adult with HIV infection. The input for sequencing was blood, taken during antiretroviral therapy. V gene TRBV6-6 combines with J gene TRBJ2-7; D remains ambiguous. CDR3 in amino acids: CASRTQSSYEQYF. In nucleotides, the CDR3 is TGTGCCAGCCGAACACAGAGCTCCTACGAGCAGTACTTC.